This entry lists 23 T cell receptor beta chains sequenced from one sample in a study of shared clonotypes between healthy human individuals. TCRdb's table, derived via immunoSEQ multiplex PCR, lists solely in-frame clones and lacks some. The sample carries 600,000 or so clones, roughly 95% recorded once. Cells designated naive CD8 were CD45RO-negative and were positively selected for CCR7, with terminally differentiated effector memory CD45RA+ cells excluded. What was sequenced was naive CD8+ T cells sorted from blood. The receptor source for this set is a woman aged 25 to 45 in good health.

The chain is built from TRBV11-2 and TRBJ2-2, with D unresolved. This CDR3 spans 13 amino acids. Between the trimmed V and J ends, which lost 2 bases and 8 bases, there was a span of 9 bases. Per germline, CDR1 SGHAT and CDR2 FQNNGV. CDR3 nucleotide sequence: TGTGCCAGCAGCTTAAGGAGTACAGGGGAGCTGTTTTTT. Amino acids: CASSLRSTGELFF.

This clone has more than one count but fewer than ten. This chain links TRBV21-1 with TRBJ2-7; the D segment call TRBD2 is taken from the table without a DNA check. TRBV21-1 is an annotated pseudogene. The CDR3 has 13 amino acids. DNA for the CDR3: TGTGCCAGCAGCAATGGGACTAGTTACGAGCAGTACTTC. The encoded protein is CASSNGTSYEQYF.

This chain joins TRBV5-1 and TRBJ2-1; D is perhaps TRBD2 (6 bases). Trimming removed 0 bases at V and 8 bases at J, with 21 bases between. The CDR3 runs 17 residues. Germline-derived CDR1 and CDR2 are SGHRS and YFSETQ. CDR3 coding DNA: TGCGCCAGCAGCTTGGGGTTAACGGGACTTACAATTGATGAGCAGTTCTTC. Its translation is CASSLGLTGLTIDEQFF.

V is TRBV28 and J is TRBJ2-4; weak D call: TRBD1 (5 bases). The CDR3 spans 16 residues. Germline V lookup: CDR1 MDHEN, CDR2 SYDVKM. V was clipped by 5 bases and J by 6 bases, with 20 bases between them. The CDR3, as DNA: TGTGCCAGCAGTACCGACCCTGGGCAGGGAAGAAACATTCAGTACTTC. Translating it yields CASSTDPGQGRNIQYF.

The genes are TRBV5-8 and TRBJ1-1; D unresolved. Germline loops: CDR1 SGHTS, CDR2 YDEGEE. This CDR3 has 16 amino acids. Deletions cut 0 bases from V and 0 bases from J, with 12 bases between. CDR3: CASSLVLGWMNTEAFF. The CDR3 DNA reads TGTGCCAGCAGCTTGGTGCTGGGTTGGATGAACACTGAAGCTTTCTTT.

This sequence joins TRBV28 and TRBJ1-1; D perhaps matches TRBD1 (5 bases). Germline CDR1 MDHEN, CDR2 SYDVKM. This CDR3 is 13 amino acids long. V lost 7 bases and J lost 2, with 11 bases in between. CDR3 sequence: CASTMTENTEAFF. Written as DNA, the CDR3 is TGTGCCAGCACCATGACAGAAAACACTGAAGCTTTCTTT. The whole variable domain, remainder taken from reference TRBV28 and TRBJ1-1, is DVKVTQSSRYLVKRTGEKVFLECVQDMDHENMFWYRQDPGLGLRLIYFSYDVKMKEKGDIPEGYSVSREKKERFSLILESASTNQTSMYLCASTMTENTEAFFGQGTRLTVV.

J is TRBJ1-1 and V is TRBV9, with D possibly TRBD1 on 6 matching bases. Looked up from germline, CDR1 is SGDLS and CDR2 is YYNGEE. V lost 5 bases and J 2 bases, leaving 13 bases between the germline ends. The CDR3 is made up of 14 amino acids. CDR3 bases: TGTGCCAGCAGGCCCTCAGGGGAAAACACTGAAGCTTTCTTT. Its protein is CASRPSGENTEAFF.

This clone was seen just once. The rearrangement links TRBV4-1 to TRBJ2-7, with D unresolved. The CDR3 contains 16 residues. Germline V gives CDR1 MGHRA, CDR2 YSYEKL. The V and J ends lost 6 bases and 0 bases respectively, with 18 bases between them. The CDR3 DNA sequence: TGCGCCAGCAGACCACAGATCCGAGACCTCTCCTACGAGCAGTACTTC. This encodes CASRPQIRDLSYEQYF.

The rearrangement links TRBV10-2 to TRBJ2-5; possible D gene TRBD2, 5 bases. CDR3 size: 14 residues. Germline V CDR1 and CDR2: WSHSY, SAAADI. Deletions cut 7 bases from V and 1 base from J, with 13 bases between. CDR3 sequence: CASTRTDSQETQYF. In DNA, the CDR3 is TGCGCCAGCACAAGAACGGACTCCCAAGAGACCCAGTACTTC.

The chain recombines TRBV7-9 with TRBJ1-5; D is unclear. V lost 5 bases to trimming and J lost 3 bases, with 20 bases between them. CDR3 size: 17 residues. Germline loops: CDR1 SEHNR, CDR2 FQNEAQ (reference sequence). CDR3 bases: TGTGCCAGCAGCCCTGAATCAACCGGGCCGCCCAATCAGCCCCAGCATTTT. It codes for CASSPESTGPPNQPQHF.

This sequence joins TRBV6-6 and TRBJ2-1, with D possibly matching TRBD2 (6 bases). The germline gives CDR1 MNHNY, CDR2 SVGAGI (reference sequence). There are 15 residues in the CDR3. The V end lost 6 bases, the J end lost 4 bases, and 16 bases lay between the germline ends. The DNA for the CDR3 is TGTGCCAGCAGCACGTCGGGAGTTTCTTACAATGAGCAGTTCTTC. It specifies CASSTSGVSYNEQFF.

V gene TRBV14 combines with J gene TRBJ1-2; D is undetermined. V lost 0 bases and J lost 4, with 12 bases in between. This CDR3 has 15 residues. Per germline, CDR1 SGHDN and CDR2 FVKESK. The CDR3 DNA follows: TGTGCCAGCAGCCAAGAAGGCACTTCGGGCTATGGCTACACCTTC. Translation: CASSQEGTSGYGYTF.

Only one count was recorded for this clone. The V gene is TRBV28, the J gene TRBJ2-7; 12 bases agree with TRBD2. V was pared by 2 bases and J by 4 bases, with 3 bases of the junction left unmatched. Germline V gene lookup returns CDR1 MDHEN and CDR2 SYDVKM. The CDR3 contains 15 residues. The CDR3 loop is CASSLLTSGSYEQYF. DNA of the CDR3: TGTGCCAGCAGTTTACTGACTAGCGGGAGTTACGAGCAGTACTTC.

This chain connects TRBV5-5 to TRBJ1-3, with 9 bases fitting TRBD1. This CDR3 comprises 16 residues. Germline CDR1 is SGHKS and CDR2 is YYEKEE (reference sequence). V shed 2 bases, J shed 5 bases, and the junction held 8 bases outside the gene matches. DNA for the CDR3: TGTGCCAGCAGCTTCTCCAATGGACAGGGGCGAAACACCATATATTTT. Protein sequence: CASSFSNGQGRNTIYF.

The chain is built from TRBV4-1 and TRBJ1-1; D possibly corresponds to TRBD1 (6 bases). Trimming shortened V by 0 bases and J by 4 bases, and 12 bases separated the two germline ends. This CDR3 is built from 15 residues. Germline V lookup: CDR1 MGHRA, CDR2 YSYEKL. CDR3: CASSQEGHGATEAFF. Written as DNA, the CDR3 is TGCGCCAGCAGCCAAGAGGGACATGGGGCCACTGAAGCTTTCTTT.

The CDR3: CASSPLGSGLETQYF. CDR3 DNA sequence: TGTGCCAGCAGCCCTTTAGGATCAGGGTTGGAGACCCAGTACTTC. The chain uses TRBV28 and TRBJ2-5; D might be TRBD1 (5 bases). The length of the CDR3 is 15 residues. V lost 6 bases to trimming and J lost 5 bases, with 19 bases between them. From germline, CDR1 is MDHEN and CDR2 SYDVKM.

On this clone: One junction end does not reproduce the germline sequence, and a read error may be involved. The rearrangement joins TRBV28 to TRBJ1-6, with TRBD1 identical over 8 bases. The CDR3 contains 16 residues. The germline V gene encodes CDR1 MDHEN and CDR2 SYDVKM. The DNA of the CDR3 is TGTGCCAGCAGTGACGGGACAGGTTTCTTAAATTCGCCCCTCCACTTT. It yields the protein CASSDGTGFLNSPLHF.

V usage is TRBV27 and J usage is TRBJ2-1, with D maybe TRBD2 (6 bases). CDR1 is MNHEY and CDR2 is SMNVEV in the germline V gene (reference sequence). The V gene lost 5 bases and the J gene lost 2 bases, with 13 bases spanning the gap. The CDR3 loop spans 15 amino acids. The CDR3 DNA reads as TGTGCCAGCAGTAAATTAGCGGATCCCTACAATGAGCAGTTCTTC. Its protein product is CASSKLADPYNEQFF.

This clone was seen just once. The rearrangement uses TRBV19 and TRBJ1-5; 7 bases are a match to TRBD1. V trimming: 3 bases; J trimming: 5 bases; junction bases outside the gene matches: 4. CDR1 LNHDA and CDR2 SQIVND come from the germline V gene (reference sequence). The CDR3 is 14 residues long. This chain's CDR3 is CASSIRDSHQPQHF. CDR3 bases: TGTGCCAGTAGTATTCGGGACAGCCATCAGCCCCAGCATTTT.

The V and J genes are TRBV11-3 and TRBJ2-5; D is tentatively TRBD1 or TRBD2 (5 bases each). The last part of the DNA fits TRBJ2-7 better; the J call may be wrong. Germline CDR1 reads SGHNT; CDR2 reads YENEEA. The CDR3 runs to 14 residues. The CDR3 protein is CASSPDRGAYEQYF. As DNA, the CDR3 is TGTGCCAGCAGCCCCGATCGAGGGGCCTACGAGCAGTACTTC.

CDR3 nucleotide sequence: TGTGCCAGCAGCGGGACAGTTACCTACAATGAGCAGTTCTTC. It is translated as CASSGTVTYNEQFF. The V and J genes are TRBV27 and TRBJ2-1; TRBD1 matches 7 bases. The CDR3 covers 14 residues. The germline V gene has CDR1 MNHEY and CDR2 SMNVEV (reference sequence). Unmatched junction bases numbered 4, after V lost 6 bases and J lost 2 bases.

This clone was seen a few times. The V call is TRBV2, the J call TRBJ1-3; no clear D gene. Deletions cut 7 bases from V and 4 bases from J, with 11 bases between. Germline-derived CDR1 and CDR2 are SNHLY and FYNNEI. The CDR3 is 13 amino acids. The CDR3 bases are TGTGCCAGCATGGGAGGGTCCGGAAACACCATATATTTT. It specifies CASMGGSGNTIYF.

The rearrangement links TRBV5-5 to TRBJ2-7, with D possibly being TRBD1 (6 bases). CDR3 length equals 13 residues. V lost 0 bases and J lost 7, with 11 bases in between. Germline V gene data show CDR1 as SGHKS and CDR2 as YYEKEE (reference sequence). The CDR3 protein is CASSLGQAGEQYF. The CDR3, as DNA: TGTGCCAGCAGCTTGGGACAGGCCGGGGAGCAGTACTTC.